This T cell receptor beta chain appears in the sequencing data of a study of vaccination and CD4 T cells after COVID-19. Study findings and constraints: Analysis covered relatively few convalescent patients and lacked any early post-infection timepoints.

Treatment indicated: approximately 10-day PBMC culture with coronavirus spike peptide pools or control peptides (ViraFEST assay). The Oncomine TCR Beta short-read assay was applied to DNA of cultured CD4+ T cells. In TCRdb, the PCR reads were re-called with MiXCR into one record per CDR3 protein. The repertoire holds under 20,000 distinct CDR3 sequences, with approximately 48% as singletons. A word on this clonotype: Antigen: not known.

V was clipped by 6 bases and J by 5 bases; unmatched bases: 7. Germline V gene sequence: CDR1 MRHNA, CDR2 SNTAGT. This CDR3 has 15 residues. The sample was cultured CD4+ T cells from blood. This TCR came from a human donor with COVID-19. This chain joins TRBV6-4 and TRBJ1-6, with 7 bases that match TRBD1. The CDR3 DNA reads as TGTGCCAGCAGGAAGGCAGGGACAGATAATTCACCCCTCCACTTT. This gives the protein CASRKAGTDNSPLHF.